Only one count was recorded for the clone carrying this TCR beta chain. These data originate in a study of blood T cell repertoires in COVID-19. Study in general: Both acute and convalescent COVID-19 samples were obtained from the United States, Italy and Spain. PBMCs, B-cell-depleted T cells, or T cells provided the cDNA or gDNA that made up the material.

Enrolled during active infection, Seattle patients were then followed longitudinally. Original handling: The assay estimated nucleated cells by amplifying reference gene primers. The repertoire was sequenced with immunoSEQ multiplex PCR; TCRdb's copy has only in-frame clones and lacks some. V and J calls and clone size are given by that table; D and trimming were obtained from the DNA. The table has roughly 230,000 clones, around 90% seen once. CDR3 length: 14 residues. The germline V and J ends were trimmed by 0 bases and 6 bases, with 12 bases remaining between them. The germline gives CDR1 SGHRS, CDR2 YFSETQ.

The origin of this receptor is an older woman with COVID-19, enrolled during active disease. Sequenced material: peripheral blood. The chain employs TRBV5-1 and TRBJ1-2; D is unclear. The CDR3 DNA reads TGCGCCAGCAGCTTGGGTAGTTATCCGAATGGCTACACCTTC. Amino acid sequence: CASSLGSYPNGYTF.